The TCR beta chain under discussion was sequenced for a study of T cells after yellow fever vaccination (dated by TCRdb to between 2019 and 2020). Some background on the complete study: The SMART-Seq v4 Ultra Low Input RNA kit was used to prepare libraries from fractions with low cell numbers. To follow T-cell clones before and after primary and booster YFV17D yellow fever vaccination, bulk TCR alpha and beta repertoires were sequenced over time. The cohort comprised two healthy male donors, one aged 18 to 30 and one aged 30 to 40 years. Blood was drawn at multiple timepoints before and after primary and secondary immunization, with bulk PBMC replicates and cell subsets isolated. The study at large found these results: A small share of clonotypes occurred in both CD4 and CD8 compartments, likely arising from convergent recombination. Because the study included only two donors, the extent to which the findings can be generalized is limited. Computational filtering was needed because FACS-sorted repertoires could contain abundant contaminating clonotypes from the bulk population. After the booster, most clones that had expanded after primary vaccination were detected again (about 95% of CD4 and 70% to 90% of CD8), suggesting broad maintenance of memory. The secondary T-cell response was weaker than the primary response but faster, peaking on day 5 instead of day 15.

These reads were obtained on an Illumina NovaSeq 6000. TCR cDNA was made using 5'RACE template switching, a step that added a universal primer site and unique molecular identifiers. cDNA synthesis was primed from both the TCR alpha and TCR beta constant segments. Two PCR steps were used to amplify libraries, with sample barcodes and sequencing adapters being added in the second step. Libraries were sequenced on Illumina HiSeq 2500 (2x100 bp) or NovaSeq (2x150 bp). The published analysis was carried out like this. Reads were demultiplexed and collapsed into UMI consensus sequences with MIGEC, and V(D)J alignment was performed with MiXCR. Clonotypes responding to the vaccine were identified with edgeR on replicate PBMC samples, with the criteria of FDR below 0.01 and a log2 fold change above 5 up to day 15. Each bulk clonotype received a CD4 or CD8 identity based on whether the sequenced CD4 or CD8 repertoire contained that clonotype at higher abundance. The public reads were reprocessed in TCRdb via fastp at Q25 and MiXCR, keeping in-frame beta chains. Rows with a matching CDR3 protein are joined into one entry that keeps the most common DNA and genes. What appears here as the V and J calls and clone size reflects TCRdb's work, not the paper's. Counted in this sample were about 320,000 distinct CDR3 sequences; under 15% of them appeared once. The ten top clones hold roughly 3.1% of the sample.

As to this clonotype: Its antigen is unknown. One base away there is no much larger clone; base qualities are not given.

The treatment or condition label corresponds to: live attenuated yellow fever vaccine strain. A standard Ficoll-Paque protocol was used to isolate PBMCs from peripheral blood. CD4 and CD8 T-cell fractions were isolated with Dynabeads CD4 and CD8 positive selection kits. RNA was extracted with TriZol from bulk PBMCs, CD4 and CD8 fractions, and dextramer-positive and dextramer-negative fractions. The junction carries 9 bases between V and J, which are trimmed by 2 bases and 7 bases respectively. CDR1 and CDR2 were assigned from the germline V gene (reference sequence) as SEHNR and FQNEAQ. Inclusive of the bounding cysteine and phenylalanine, the CDR3 is 13 residues long. The entry retains the CDR3 DNA only, 39 bases that are in frame from base 1.

The source material was CD4+ T cells sorted from PBMCs, sampled 15 days after the yellow fever booster vaccination. This chain is built from TRBV7-9 and TRBJ1-5; the D segment cannot be called with confidence. This receptor was identified in a young man who received the YFV17D yellow fever vaccine. At the DNA level, the sequence is TGTGCCAGCAGCTTACAAGGGTGGCAGCCCCAGCATTTT. This gives the protein CASSLQGWQPQHF. This CDR3, with the reference TRBV7-9 and TRBJ1-5 proteins standing in past its ends, gives the full variable domain DTGVSQNPRHKITKRGQNVTFRCDPISEHNRLYWYRQTLGQGPEFLTYFQNEAQLEKSRLLSDRFSAERPKGSFSTLEIQRTEQGDSAMYLCASSLQGWQPQHFGDGTRLSIL.